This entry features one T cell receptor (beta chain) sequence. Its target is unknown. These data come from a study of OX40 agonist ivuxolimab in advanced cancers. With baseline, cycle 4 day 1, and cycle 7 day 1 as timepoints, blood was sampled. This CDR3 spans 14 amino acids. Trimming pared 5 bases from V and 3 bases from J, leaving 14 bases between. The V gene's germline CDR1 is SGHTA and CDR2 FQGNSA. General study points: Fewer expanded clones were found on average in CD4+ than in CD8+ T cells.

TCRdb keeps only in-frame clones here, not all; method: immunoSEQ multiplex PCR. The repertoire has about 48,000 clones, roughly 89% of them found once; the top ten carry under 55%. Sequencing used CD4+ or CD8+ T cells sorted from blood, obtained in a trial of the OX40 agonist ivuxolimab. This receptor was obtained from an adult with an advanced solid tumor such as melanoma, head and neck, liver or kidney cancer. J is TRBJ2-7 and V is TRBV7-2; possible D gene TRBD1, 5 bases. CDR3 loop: CASSIHPGIYEQYF. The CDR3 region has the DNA TGTGCCAGCAGCATACATCCAGGGATCTACGAGCAGTACTTC.